The next 17 T cell receptor beta chains were all read from a single sample in a study of blood T cell repertoires in COVID-19 (dated by TCRdb to about 2020). The library was built by means of the immunoSEQ multiplex PCR assay. TCRdb holds this immuneACCESS table with in-frame rearrangements only. Some clones are missing; in checked studies, unresolved V genes explain under half, and the rest has no known cause. The sample contains some 160,000 clones, about 82% of them found a single time. Jointly, the top ten make up 6.5% to 9% of the sample. The sample taken for sequencing was peripheral blood. The source of these receptors is an elderly woman with COVID-19, enrolled during active disease.

In its sample, this clone was seen once. At one end the junction does not follow the germline gene, possibly because of a read error. V gene TRBV6-6 combines with J gene TRBJ1-1; D is unresolved. Germline CDR1 reads MNHNY; CDR2 reads SVGAGI (reference sequence). The CDR3 is made up of 12 amino acids. The DNA for the CDR3 is TGTGCCAGCAGCCGCCCGAACAGTGAAGCTTTCTTT. Translated: CASSRPNSEAFF.

This sequence joins TRBV7-3 and TRBJ2-1, with a possible D match to TRBD2 (6 bases). V dropped 2 bases and J dropped 1 base, with 24 bases sitting between them. The germline V gene encodes CDR1 SGHTA and CDR2 FQGTGA. This CDR3 has 20 residues. CDR3 protein: CASSLWLASDVLGSYNEQFF. The CDR3 DNA reads TGTGCCAGCAGCTTATGGCTAGCGAGCGACGTTTTGGGTTCCTACAATGAGCAGTTCTTC.

This sequence joins TRBV28 and TRBJ1-1; the match to TRBD1 covers 9 bases. This CDR3 contains 14 residues. Germline V gives CDR1 MDHEN, CDR2 SYDVKM. With V trimmed by 5 bases and J by 4 bases, 5 bases remained unmatched. The CDR3 loop reads CASSLTGGLTEAFF. Written as DNA, the CDR3 is TGTGCCAGCAGTCTAACAGGGGGCCTCACTGAAGCTTTCTTT. The full variable domain, its missing parts supplied by reference TRBV28 and TRBJ1-1, is DVKVTQSSRYLVKRTGEKVFLECVQDMDHENMFWYRQDPGLGLRLIYFSYDVKMKEKGDIPEGYSVSREKKERFSLILESASTNQTSMYLCASSLTGGLTEAFFGQGTRLTVV.

CDR3: CSVLWLAGRTDTQYF. For the CDR3, the DNA is TGCAGCGTTTTGTGGCTAGCGGGACGCACAGATACGCAGTATTTT. The gene calls are TRBV29-1 and TRBJ2-3, with 9 bases that match TRBD2. This CDR3 spans 15 amino acids. Germline V lookup: CDR1 SQVTM, CDR2 ANQGSEA. The ends lost 5 bases at V and 1 base at J; junction bases unmatched: 7.

The chain carries TRBV18 and TRBJ1-1, with D unclear. This CDR3 has 14 amino acids. The germline gives CDR1 KGHSH, CDR2 LQKENI. V was trimmed by 3 bases and J by 2 bases, leaving 10 bases between them. The CDR3 DNA follows: TGTGCCAGCTCACCTGCGGAGAGAAACACTGAAGCTTTCTTT. Its translation: CASSPAERNTEAFF.

The chain combines TRBV15 with TRBJ2-2; 9 positions match TRBD1. Germline CDR1 and CDR2: LNHNV and YYDKDF (reference sequence). V shed 0 bases and J 6 bases; nucleotides not matched to a gene: 2. The CDR3 is 15 amino acids. The CDR3 region is CATSRDRTGAGELFF. For the CDR3, the DNA is TGTGCCACCAGCAGAGATCGGACAGGGGCCGGGGAGCTGTTTTTT.

V and J are TRBV5-6 and TRBJ2-5, with D maybe TRBD2 (5 bases). CDR1 SGHDT and CDR2 YYEEEE come from the germline V gene. Between the trimmed V and J ends, which lost 3 bases and 5 bases, there was a span of 17 bases. The CDR3 has 15 amino acids. CDR3 residues: CASSSLPWEQETQYF. CDR3 nucleotide sequence: TGTGCCAGCAGCTCTCTCCCCTGGGAGCAGGAGACCCAGTACTTC.

The gene calls are TRBV6-5 and TRBJ1-1; 8 bases fit TRBD1. Germline CDR1 is MNHEY and CDR2 is SVGAGI. The CDR3 spans 16 residues. V lost 0 bases, J lost 5 bases, and 8 bases stayed unmatched. The CDR3 is CASSYSLTGGSTEAFF. The CDR3 bases are TGTGCCAGCAGTTACTCTCTAACAGGGGGTAGTACTGAAGCTTTCTTT.

This rearrangement joins TRBV21-1 to TRBJ2-2; no DNA check was done on the table's D call, TRBD1. TRBV21-1 is a pseudogene. The CDR3 is made up of 17 amino acids. The DNA of the CDR3 is TGTGCCAGCAGCAAAGAGGCCAGGGGATTCAACACCGGGGAGCTGTTTTTT. This gives the protein CASSKEARGFNTGELFF.

The V gene is TRBV6-5, the J gene TRBJ2-5; TRBD2 agrees at 8 bases. The ends lost 7 bases at V and 5 bases at J; junction bases unmatched: 6. The CDR3 loop spans 13 amino acids. Per germline, CDR1 MNHEY and CDR2 SVGAGI. CDR3 in amino acids: CASTGGLGETQYF. The CDR3 nucleotides read TGTGCCAGCACGGGGGGGCTCGGGGAGACCCAGTACTTC.

V usage is TRBV15 and J usage is TRBJ2-7; D possibly corresponds to TRBD2 (5 bases). This CDR3 is built from 17 residues. The V end was cut by 0 bases, the J end by 6 bases, with 21 bases between. The germline CDR1 and CDR2 sequences are LNHNV and YYDKDF (reference sequence). The CDR3 nucleotides are TGTGCCACCAGCAGAGATGGAGGCAGCCGCTTTATCCCCGAGCAGTACTTC. Its translation: CATSRDGGSRFIPEQYF. Filled out from reference TRBV15 and TRBJ2-7, the complete variable domain reads DAMVIQNPRYQVTQFGKPVTLSCSQTLNHNVMYWYQQKSSQAPKLLFHYYDKDFNNEADTPDNFQSRRPNTSFCFLDIRSPGLGDTAMYLCATSRDGGSRFIPEQYFGPGTRLTVT.

This chain joins TRBV10-3 and TRBJ2-5; TRBD1 aligns across 9 bases. After removal of 8 bases from V and 3 bases from J, the junction contained 7 bases not matched to a gene. CDR3 size: 14 residues. Germline V lookup: CDR1 ENHRY, CDR2 SYGVKD. The CDR3 loop reads CAISTGGAEETQYF. CDR3 DNA: TGTGCCATCTCAACAGGGGGCGCGGAAGAGACCCAGTACTTC.

This clone was seen a handful of times. This chain links TRBV5-1 with TRBJ2-5; unclear D gene. The CDR3 has 12 residues. V lost 4 bases and J lost 4, with 8 bases in between. From germline, CDR1 is SGHRS and CDR2 YFSETQ. CDR3 nucleotides: TGCGCCAGCAGCGGAGCTGGAGAGACCCAGTACTTC. This sequence encodes CASSGAGETQYF.

V and J are TRBV27 and TRBJ1-6; 9 bases align to TRBD1. This CDR3 spans 14 amino acids. CDR1 is MNHEY and CDR2 is SMNVEV in the germline V gene (reference sequence). Unmatched junction bases numbered 7, after V lost 5 bases and J lost 11 bases. The DNA of the CDR3 is TGTGCCAGCAGTACCGGGACAGGGCAGGCACCCCTCCACTTT. As protein: CASSTGTGQAPLHF.

This clone was recorded only once. CDR3: CASLLTGSYGYTF. The CDR3 DNA reads as TGTGCCAGCCTATTGACAGGGAGCTATGGCTACACCTTC. The chain has TRBV6-5 and TRBJ1-2, with TRBD1 matching 7 bases. The CDR3 has 13 amino acids. In germline, CDR1 is MNHEY, CDR2 SVGAGI. V was pared by 8 bases and J by 4 bases, with 7 bases of the junction left unmatched.

The rearrangement joins TRBV19 to TRBJ2-1; 9 nucleotides align to TRBD1. Germline trimming cut 5 bases from V and 12 bases from J; bases unmatched to any gene: 5. CDR1 and CDR2 (germline): LNHDA, SQIVND (reference sequence). The CDR3 covers 12 residues. This chain's CDR3 is CASSETGGLQFF. CDR3 nucleotide sequence: TGTGCCAGTAGTGAAACAGGGGGCTTGCAGTTCTTC.

Remarks on this clone: Compared with germline, one end of the junction differs, possibly owing to a read error. The gene calls are TRBV6-5 and TRBJ2-7, with a weak D call TRBD2 (6 bases). The CDR3 sequence is 13 residues long. Per the germline V gene, CDR1 is MNHEY and CDR2 is SVGAGI. The CDR3 here is CASAPRDSHEQYF. The CDR3 nucleotides are TGTGCCAGTGCTCCCAGGGACTCCCACGAGCAGTACTTC.